Below, 13 T cell receptor beta chains from the same sample are listed, as sequenced in a study of neurological immune-mediated disorders. MiXCR, run by TCRdb on the 5' RACE reads, gives a single entry per CDR3 protein. Altogether 45,000 or so distinct CDR3 sequences are present, just over 3% being singletons, with the ten largest covering about 14%. Sequencing was carried out using PBMCs. The receptors here all came from a woman aged 45-65 years with multiple sclerosis.

This clonotype has at least ten counts. This chain links TRBV29-1 with TRBJ1-4, with 7 positions matching TRBD1. The J segment lost 5 bases and the V segment lost 7 bases, leaving 7 bases of the junction unmatched. Germline V gives CDR1 SQVTM, CDR2 ANQGSEA. This CDR3 comprises 13 residues. Here the CDR3 reads CSGIDRVNEKLFF. The CDR3 DNA reads as TGCAGCGGCATAGACAGGGTGAATGAAAAACTGTTTTTT.

This clonotype was recorded at least ten times. The chain joins TRBV12-3 or TRBV12-4 to TRBJ2-5; D is unclear. The V end lost 3 bases, the J end lost 1 base, and 9 bases lay between the germline ends. This CDR3 has 14 amino acids. The CDR3, as DNA: TGTGCCAGCAGTTTGTCTTGGTTCCAAGAGACCCAGTACTTC. Its translation is CASSLSWFQETQYF.

In the case of this clonotype: It is likely a read error, because the conserved phenylalanine at the end of the CDR3 is missing. The chain has TRBV5-6 and TRBJ2-5; TRBD2 matches at 7 bases. This CDR3 region has 17 residues. Germline CDR1 reads SGHDT; CDR2 reads YYEEEE. V was pared by 4 bases and J by 5 bases, with 17 bases of the junction left unmatched. In DNA, the CDR3 is TGTGCCAGCAGCCTCGAACCGCCCTGGGGAGGGGTCGAGACCCAGTACAAC. Residues: CASSLEPPWGGVETQYN.

This clonotype was detected many times. The CDR3 region has the DNA TGTGCCAGCAGTCCCGGCGGGAGCTCCTACGAGCAGTACTTC. Translating gives CASSPGGSSYEQYF. This chain uses TRBV27 with TRBJ2-7, with 7 bases identical to TRBD2. Germline V gene lookup returns CDR1 MNHEY and CDR2 SMNVEV (reference sequence). There are 14 residues in the CDR3. Trimming cost V 5 bases and J 0 bases; bases outside gene matches: 4.

This clonotype was seen at least ten times. The rearrangement joins TRBV7-9 to TRBJ2-1; D not resolved. The V end lost 5 bases, the J end lost 7 bases, and 15 bases lay between the germline ends. Per the germline V gene, CDR1 is SEHNR and CDR2 is FQNEAQ (reference sequence). This CDR3 has 14 amino acids. The CDR3 protein is CASSLVSFDNEQFF. Here the CDR3 DNA reads TGTGCCAGCAGCCTCGTTAGCTTTGATAATGAGCAGTTCTTC. Together with reference TRBV7-9 and TRBJ2-1, the CDR3 gives the full variable domain: DTGVSQNPRHKITKRGQNVTFRCDPISEHNRLYWYRQTLGQGPEFLTYFQNEAQLEKSRLLSDRFSAERPKGSFSTLEIQRTEQGDSAMYLCASSLVSFDNEQFFGPGTRLTVL.

This clonotype was observed at least ten times. This chain uses TRBV11-2 with TRBJ1-2; TRBD1 matches at 7 bases. This CDR3 spans 14 amino acids. Trimming cost V 5 bases and J 5 bases; bases outside gene matches: 8. Germline V CDR1 and CDR2: SGHAT, FQNNGV. The CDR3 DNA is TGTGCCAGCAGCCCCAGACAGGGTCTTTATGGCTACACCTTC. Protein product: CASSPRQGLYGYTF. Full variable domain (remainder filled in from reference TRBV11-2 and TRBJ1-2): EAGVAQSPRYKIIEKRQSVAFWCNPISGHATLYWYQQILGQGPKLLIQFQNNGVVDDSQLPKDRFSAERLKGVDSTLKIQPAKLEDSAVYLCASSPRQGLYGYTFGSGTRLTVV.

This clonotype occurred many times. This rearrangement joins TRBV12-3 or TRBV12-4 to TRBJ2-5; 7 nucleotides match TRBD2. J gave up 2 bases and V 2 bases, and 5 bases lay outside the gene matches. This CDR3 comprises 15 residues. The CDR3 loop is CASSLPAGRQETQYF. DNA for the CDR3: TGTGCCAGCAGTTTACCAGCGGGAAGACAAGAGACCCAGTACTTC.

This clonotype was detected many times. The chain combines TRBV20-1 with TRBJ1-6; D gene unclear. The CDR3 has 13 residues. In germline, CDR1 is DFQATT, CDR2 SNEGSKA (reference sequence). Between the trimmed V and J ends, which lost 3 bases and 5 bases, there was a span of 8 bases. The CDR3 is CSASFWHNSPLHF. CDR3 bases: TGCAGTGCTAGTTTTTGGCATAATTCACCCCTCCACTTT.

This clonotype has ten or more counts. This chain joins TRBV27 and TRBJ2-6; no reliable D call. The V gene's germline CDR1 is MNHEY and CDR2 SMNVEV (reference sequence). V lost 5 bases and J lost 1, with 3 bases in between. This CDR3 has 13 residues. As DNA, the CDR3 is TGTGCCAGCAGTGTGTCTGGGGCCAACGTCCTGACTTTC. Amino acid sequence: CASSVSGANVLTF.

This clonotype was detected many times. CDR3 bases: TGTGCCAGCAGCGTTCAGGGGCCCGGGGAGCTGTTTTTT. Translation: CASSVQGPGELFF. The rearrangement uses TRBV7-6 and TRBJ2-2, with D perhaps TRBD1 (6 bases). This CDR3 spans 13 amino acids. CDR1 is SGHVS, CDR2 FNYEAQ, per germline. V was trimmed by 5 bases and J by 6 bases, leaving 10 bases between them.

This clonotype was detected ten times or more. V gene TRBV7-9 combines with J gene TRBJ1-4; D call uncertain. The CDR3 sequence is 15 residues long. Germline CDR1 is SEHNR and CDR2 is FQNEAQ (reference sequence). With 5 bases removed from V and 3 bases from J, the gap between germline ends came to 13 bases. The CDR3 DNA sequence: TGTGCCAGCAGCCCCAGTTTAGGGCCTAATGAAAAACTGTTTTTT. It yields the protein CASSPSLGPNEKLFF.

This clonotype was seen at least ten times. This chain connects TRBV28 to TRBJ2-7; 13 positions match TRBD2. The germline V gene has CDR1 MDHEN and CDR2 SYDVKM. The CDR3 has 15 amino acids. J lost 4 bases, V lost 5 bases, and 5 bases had no gene match. The CDR3 DNA sequence: TGTGCCAGCAGTGTGACTAGCGGGGGGACTTACGAGCAGTACTTC. Translating it yields CASSVTSGGTYEQYF. The whole variable domain, remainder taken from reference TRBV28 and TRBJ2-7, is DVKVTQSSRYLVKRTGEKVFLECVQDMDHENMFWYRQDPGLGLRLIYFSYDVKMKEKGDIPEGYSVSREKKERFSLILESASTNQTSMYLCASSVTSGGTYEQYFGPGTRLTVT.

Ten or more counts support this clonotype. The CDR3 sequence: CASSFAGDSGANVLTF. CDR3 in DNA: TGCGCCAGCAGCTTCGCAGGGGACTCTGGGGCCAACGTCCTGACTTTC. The V and J genes are TRBV5-1 and TRBJ2-6; D is possibly TRBD1 (6 bases). There are 16 residues in the CDR3. CDR1 is SGHRS, CDR2 YFSETQ, per germline. Trimming took off 2 bases at V and 0 bases at J, with 9 bases between the two ends.